This TCR beta chain was captured by sequencing in a study of vaccination effects on CD4 cells after COVID-19. Whole-study findings and limits: The study dataset contains few convalescent patients and includes no early post-infection timepoints.

Assay used: immunoSEQ multiplex PCR; TCRdb lists only in-frame clones, some missing. Found here are tens of thousands of clones, approximately 81% of them singletons; the top ten hold 8.6%. Culture proceeded for approximately nine days, and CD4+ T cells were then isolated. On day 3 and again on day 7, half the medium was replaced with IL-2 medium. A note on this clone: Its specificity is not known.

This TCR was recovered from a human donor who had a prior SARS-CoV-2 infection. This specimen consisted of CD4+ T cells from PBMCs cultured without peptide, obtained before COVID-19 vaccination.

CDR3 in amino acids: CASSPRTSGGGDTQYF. In DNA form, the CDR3 reads TGTGCCAGCAGCCCCCGGACTAGCGGGGGGGGAGATACGCAGTATTTT. This rearrangement joins TRBV5-4 to TRBJ2-3, with 15 bases aligning to TRBD2. The germline V gene encodes CDR1 SGHNT and CDR2 YYREEE (reference sequence). There are 16 residues in the CDR3. The junction had 5 bases not matched to a gene; V was cut back by 4 bases and J by 5 bases.